The TCR beta chain described here comes from a study of T cell responses to AZD1222 COVID-19 vaccine. Trimming took off 4 bases at V and 4 bases at J, with 13 bases between the two ends. The germline CDR1 and CDR2 sequences are SNHLY and FYNNEI. This CDR3 contains 15 residues. Here immunoSEQ multiplex PCR was the method, and the copy in TCRdb shows in-frame clones only, minus some. The sample comprises tens of thousands of clones, 70% to 90% of which are singletons, and about 13% rests with the top ten. Study-level points and caveats: White British donors predominated, females outnumbered males, and clonal diversity was possibly underestimated.

In regard to this clone: Its antigen is unknown.

The input for sequencing was peripheral blood, taken on day 0 of AZD1222 vaccination. The chain is built from TRBV2 and TRBJ2-2, with no clear D. The receptor comes from an adult in good health. The CDR3 region has the DNA TGTGCCAGCAGTGTCCAGGATCGAGGCACCGGGGAGCTGTTTTTT. This translates into CASSVQDRGTGELFF.